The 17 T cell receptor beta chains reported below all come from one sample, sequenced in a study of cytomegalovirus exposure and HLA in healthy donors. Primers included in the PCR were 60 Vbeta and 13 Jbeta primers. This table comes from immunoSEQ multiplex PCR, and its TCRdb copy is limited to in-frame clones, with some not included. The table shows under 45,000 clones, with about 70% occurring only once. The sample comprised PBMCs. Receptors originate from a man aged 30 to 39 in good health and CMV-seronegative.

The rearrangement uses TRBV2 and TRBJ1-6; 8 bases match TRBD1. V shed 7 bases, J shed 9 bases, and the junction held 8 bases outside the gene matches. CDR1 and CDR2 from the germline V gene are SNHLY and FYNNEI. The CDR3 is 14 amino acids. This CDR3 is CASNLGRGLSPLHF. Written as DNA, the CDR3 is TGTGCCAGCAATTTGGGCAGGGGGCTTTCACCCCTCCACTTT.

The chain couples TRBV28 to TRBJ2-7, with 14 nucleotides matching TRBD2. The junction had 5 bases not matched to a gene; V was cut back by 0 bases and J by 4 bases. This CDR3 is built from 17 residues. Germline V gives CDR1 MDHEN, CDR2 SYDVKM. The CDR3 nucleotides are TGTGCCAGCAGTTTATGGGGGACTAGCGGGAGAAGTTACGAGCAGTACTTC. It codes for CASSLWGTSGRSYEQYF.

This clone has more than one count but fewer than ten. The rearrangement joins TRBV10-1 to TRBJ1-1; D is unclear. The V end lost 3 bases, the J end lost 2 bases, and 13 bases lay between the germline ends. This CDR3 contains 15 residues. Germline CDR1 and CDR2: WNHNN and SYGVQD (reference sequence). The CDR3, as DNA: TGCGCCAGCAGTGATCCGGGGATGGTCAACACTGAAGCTTTCTTT. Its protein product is CASSDPGMVNTEAFF.

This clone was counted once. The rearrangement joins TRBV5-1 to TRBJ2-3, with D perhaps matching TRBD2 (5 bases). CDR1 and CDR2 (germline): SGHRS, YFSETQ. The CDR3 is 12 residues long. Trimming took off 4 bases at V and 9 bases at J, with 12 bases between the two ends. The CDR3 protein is CASSPPGETQYF. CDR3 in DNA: TGCGCCAGCAGCCCGCCCGGGGAAACGCAGTATTTT.

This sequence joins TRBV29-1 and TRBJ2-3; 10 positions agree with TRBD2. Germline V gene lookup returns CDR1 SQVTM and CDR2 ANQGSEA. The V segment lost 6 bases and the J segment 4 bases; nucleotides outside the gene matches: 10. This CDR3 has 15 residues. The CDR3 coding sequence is TGCAGCGTCGGCAATAGCGGGGGGCCCCCAGATACGCAGTATTTT. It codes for CSVGNSGGPPDTQYF.

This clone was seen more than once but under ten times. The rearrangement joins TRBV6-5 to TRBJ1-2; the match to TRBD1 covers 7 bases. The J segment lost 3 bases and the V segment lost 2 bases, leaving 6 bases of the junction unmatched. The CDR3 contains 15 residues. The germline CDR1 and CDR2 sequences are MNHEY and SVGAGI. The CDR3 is CASSYGQGVHYGYTF. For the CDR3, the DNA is TGTGCCAGCAGTTACGGGCAGGGGGTACACTATGGCTACACCTTC.

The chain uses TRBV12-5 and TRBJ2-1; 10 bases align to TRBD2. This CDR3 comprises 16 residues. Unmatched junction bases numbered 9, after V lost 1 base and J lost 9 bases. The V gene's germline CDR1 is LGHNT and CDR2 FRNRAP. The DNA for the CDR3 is TGTGCTAGTGGTTTGGGGCTAGCGGGAGCGGGAAGTGAGCAGTTCTTC. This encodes CASGLGLAGAGSEQFF. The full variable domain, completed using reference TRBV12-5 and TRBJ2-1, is DARVTQTPRHKVTEMGQEVTMRCQPILGHNTVFWYRQTMMQGLELLAYFRNRAPLDDSGMPKDRFSAEMPDATLATLKIQPSEPRDSAVYFCASGLGLAGAGSEQFFGPGTRLTVL.

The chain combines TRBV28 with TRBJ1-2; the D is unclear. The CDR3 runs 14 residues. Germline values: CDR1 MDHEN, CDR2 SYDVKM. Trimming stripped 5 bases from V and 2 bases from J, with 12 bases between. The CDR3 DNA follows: TGTGCCAGCAGTATACGCTCGCGGAACTATGGCTACACCTTC. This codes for CASSIRSRNYGYTF.

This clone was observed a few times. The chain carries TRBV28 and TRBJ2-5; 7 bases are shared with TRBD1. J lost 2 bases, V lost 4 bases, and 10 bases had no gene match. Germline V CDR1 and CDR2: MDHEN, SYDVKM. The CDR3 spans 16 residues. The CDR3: CASSSGRGFRQETQYF. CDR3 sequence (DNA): TGTGCCAGCAGTTCCGGCAGGGGGTTTCGGCAAGAGACCCAGTACTTC. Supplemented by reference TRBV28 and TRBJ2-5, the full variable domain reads DVKVTQSSRYLVKRTGEKVFLECVQDMDHENMFWYRQDPGLGLRLIYFSYDVKMKEKGDIPEGYSVSREKKERFSLILESASTNQTSMYLCASSSGRGFRQETQYFGPGTRLLVL.

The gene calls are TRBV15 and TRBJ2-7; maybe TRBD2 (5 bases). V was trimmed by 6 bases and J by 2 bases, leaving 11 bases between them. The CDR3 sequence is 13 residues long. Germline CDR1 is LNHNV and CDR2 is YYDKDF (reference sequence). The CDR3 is CATSFERPYEQYF. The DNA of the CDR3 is TGTGCCACCAGTTTCGAGCGGCCCTACGAGCAGTACTTC.

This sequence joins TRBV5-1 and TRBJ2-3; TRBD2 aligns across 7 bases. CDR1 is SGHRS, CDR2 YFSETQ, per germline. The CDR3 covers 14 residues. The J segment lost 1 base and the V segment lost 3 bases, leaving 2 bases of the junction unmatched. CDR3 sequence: CASSSLAGTDTQYF. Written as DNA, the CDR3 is TGCGCCAGCAGCTCCCTAGCGGGCACAGATACGCAGTATTTT.

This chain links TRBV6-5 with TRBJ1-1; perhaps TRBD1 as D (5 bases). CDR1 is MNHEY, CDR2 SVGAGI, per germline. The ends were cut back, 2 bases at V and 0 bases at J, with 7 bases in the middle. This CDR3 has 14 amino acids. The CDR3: CASSYDSMNTEAFF. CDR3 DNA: TGTGCCAGCAGTTACGACAGCATGAACACTGAAGCTTTCTTT.

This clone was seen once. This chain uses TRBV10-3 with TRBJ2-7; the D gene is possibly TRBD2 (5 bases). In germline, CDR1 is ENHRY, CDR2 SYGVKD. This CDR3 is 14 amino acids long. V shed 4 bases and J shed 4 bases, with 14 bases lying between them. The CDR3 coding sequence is TGTGCCATCAGTGGGCCCTTGGGCGGGTACGAGCAGTACTTC. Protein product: CAISGPLGGYEQYF.

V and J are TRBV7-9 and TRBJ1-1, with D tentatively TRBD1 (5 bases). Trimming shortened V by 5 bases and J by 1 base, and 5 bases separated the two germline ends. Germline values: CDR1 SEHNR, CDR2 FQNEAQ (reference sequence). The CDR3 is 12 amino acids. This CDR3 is CASSGQNTEAFF. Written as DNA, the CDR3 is TGTGCCAGCAGCGGACAGAACACTGAAGCTTTCTTT.

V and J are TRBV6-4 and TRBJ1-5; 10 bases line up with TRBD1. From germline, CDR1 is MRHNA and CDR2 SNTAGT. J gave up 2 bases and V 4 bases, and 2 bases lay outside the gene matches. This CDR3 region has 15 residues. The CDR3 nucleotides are TGTGCCAGCAGTGCCGGGACAGGGGGCAATCAGCCCCAGCATTTT. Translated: CASSAGTGGNQPQHF.

As DNA, the CDR3 is TGCGCCAGCAGTGATCGGAGGTCCGGGGAGCTGTTTTTT. It is translated as CASSDRRSGELFF. The V call is TRBV10-2, the J call TRBJ2-2; tentatively, D is TRBD2 (5 bases). This CDR3 has 13 residues. The V and J ends lost 3 bases and 6 bases respectively, with 8 bases between them. Germline V gene data show CDR1 as WSHSY and CDR2 as SAAADI.

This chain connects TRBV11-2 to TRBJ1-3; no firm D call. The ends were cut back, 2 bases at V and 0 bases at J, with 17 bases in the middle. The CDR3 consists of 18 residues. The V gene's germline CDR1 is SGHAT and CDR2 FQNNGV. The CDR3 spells CASSLSPPAGISGNTIYF. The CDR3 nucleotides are TGTGCCAGCAGCTTAAGTCCCCCCGCAGGCATCTCTGGAAACACCATATATTTT.